Listed here are 19 T cell receptor beta chains from one sample, sequenced in a study of PD-1 blockade in classical Hodgkin lymphoma. The repertoire was sequenced with immunoSEQ multiplex PCR; TCRdb's copy has only in-frame clones and lacks some. This repertoire shows over 70,000 clones, approximately 88% found once; its top ten account for approximately 22%. All the patients suffered relapse after autologous stem cell transplantation, and brentuximab vedotin exposure differed. The sequenced sample was peripheral blood mononuclear cells (PBMCs), obtained at baseline. All receptors come from a human donor with classical Hodgkin lymphoma.

CDR3 coding DNA: TGTGCCAGCAGCCGCGGACAGTCCACCGGGGAGCTGTTTTTT. Residues: CASSRGQSTGELFF. The J gene is TRBJ2-2, the V gene TRBV7-2; weak D call: TRBD1 (6 bases). CDR1 and CDR2 from the germline V gene are SGHTA and FQGNSA. This CDR3 is 14 amino acids long. Trimming took off 5 bases at V and 4 bases at J, with 11 bases between the two ends.

This CDR3 is CASSRVTGASTDTQYF. The CDR3 DNA is TGTGCCAGTAGTAGGGTTACAGGGGCGAGCACAGATACGCAGTATTTT. The V call is TRBV19, the J call TRBJ2-3, with 7 bases aligning to TRBD1. The CDR3 loop spans 16 amino acids. Germline loops: CDR1 LNHDA, CDR2 SQIVND (reference sequence). V dropped 4 bases and J dropped 0; count of bases not matched to a gene: 7.

The V gene is TRBV30, the J gene TRBJ2-1; 9 bases fit TRBD1. Germline CDR1 GTSNPN, CDR2 SVGIG (reference sequence). With V trimmed by 1 base and J by 6 bases, 4 bases remained unmatched. The CDR3 length is 14 residues. CDR3 in DNA: TGTGCCTGGAGTGCTGGACAGGGGTTCAATGAGCAGTTCTTC. This gives the protein CAWSAGQGFNEQFF. The full variable domain, completed using reference TRBV30 and TRBJ2-1, is SQTIHQWPATLVQPVGSPLSLECTVEGTSNPNLYWYRQAAGRGLQLLFYSVGIGQISSEVPQNLSASRPQDRQFILSSKKLLLSDSGFYLCAWSAGQGFNEQFFGPGTRLTVL.

V gene TRBV19 combines with J gene TRBJ2-4, with D perhaps TRBD1 (7 bases). Trimming removed 3 bases from V and 6 bases from J, with 15 bases in between. From germline, CDR1 is LNHDA and CDR2 SQIVND (reference sequence). CDR3 size: 15 residues. The CDR3 loop reads CASSIRRGPGNIQYF. The CDR3 DNA follows: TGTGCCAGTAGTATTAGGAGGGGGCCGGGAAACATTCAGTACTTC.

V and J are TRBV19 and TRBJ2-1, with D perhaps matching TRBD2 (5 bases). CDR3 length: 16 amino acids. CDR1 is LNHDA and CDR2 is SQIVND in the germline V gene (reference sequence). Trimming removed 2 bases at V and 7 bases at J, with 18 bases between. The CDR3 here is CASSILPGSSGNEQFF. CDR3 nucleotide sequence: TGTGCCAGTAGTATACTCCCGGGGTCCTCCGGAAATGAGCAGTTCTTC. Based on the CDR3 plus reference TRBV19 and TRBJ2-1, the full variable domain is DGGITQSPKYLFRKEGQNVTLSCEQNLNHDAMYWYRQDPGQGLRLIYYSQIVNDFQKGDIAEGYSVSREKKESFPLTVTSAQKNPTAFYLCASSILPGSSGNEQFFGPGTRLTVL.

The chain is built from TRBV18 and TRBJ2-5, with 14 bases identical to TRBD2. V was clipped by 3 bases and J by 5 bases; unmatched bases: 11. CDR1 is KGHSH, CDR2 LQKENI, per germline. The CDR3 is 18 residues long. The DNA of the CDR3 is TGTGCCAGCTCACCTCTCTCGACTAGCGGGAGGGCCCTGGAGACCCAGTACTTC. Translated, it gives CASSPLSTSGRALETQYF.

The chain uses TRBV7-9 and TRBJ2-3, with TRBD2 as a possible D gene (6 bases). The V gene lost 3 bases and the J gene lost 2 bases, with 12 bases spanning the gap. The CDR3 is made up of 15 amino acids. Looked up from germline, CDR1 is SEHNR and CDR2 is FQNEAQ (reference sequence). Here the CDR3 reads CASSLSGVTTDTQYF. CDR3 nucleotide sequence: TGTGCCAGCAGCTTGTCGGGAGTTACCACAGATACGCAGTATTTT.

V and J are TRBV5-4 and TRBJ2-3; the match to TRBD2 covers 8 bases. CDR1 SGHNT and CDR2 YYREEE come from the germline V gene (reference sequence). V lost 5 bases and J lost 2; bases outside the gene matches: 10. CDR3 length: 16 amino acids. CDR3 region: CASSWAGGPPTDTQYF. The CDR3 nucleotides are TGTGCCAGCAGTTGGGCGGGAGGCCCGCCCACAGATACGCAGTATTTT. Full variable domain (remainder filled in from reference TRBV5-4 and TRBJ2-3): ETGVTQSPTHLIKTRGQQVTLRCSSQSGHNTVSWYQQALGQGPQFIFQYYREEENGRGNFPPRFSGLQFPNYSSELNVNALELDDSALYLCASSWAGGPPTDTQYFGPGTRLTVL.

This clone was found a few times. This chain joins TRBV10-3 and TRBJ2-1, with 10 bases matching TRBD2. CDR1 ENHRY and CDR2 SYGVKD come from the germline V gene. After removal of 10 bases from V and 6 bases from J, the junction contained 9 bases not matched to a gene. The CDR3 totals 14 residues. The CDR3 region is CATRGTSEGNEQFF. Here the CDR3 DNA reads TGTGCCACCCGGGGGACTAGCGAGGGCAATGAGCAGTTCTTC.

This sequence joins TRBV28 and TRBJ2-1; TRBD2 matches at 11 bases. Germline V CDR1 and CDR2: MDHEN, SYDVKM. The CDR3 has 16 amino acids. J was trimmed by 7 bases and V by 5 bases; bases with no gene match: 10. CDR3 nucleotides: TGTGCCAGCAGTCCCGGGATAGCGGGAGGGTTAAATGAGCAGTTCTTC. This sequence encodes CASSPGIAGGLNEQFF.

The sample holds one count of this clone. The rearrangement uses TRBV9 and TRBJ1-2; tentative D call: TRBD1 (6 bases). Germline assignment: CDR1 SGDLS and CDR2 YYNGEE. Trimming cost V 0 bases and J 3 bases, with 6 bases left between them. This CDR3 has 13 residues. The CDR3 spells CASSVAGDYGYTF. CDR3 bases: TGTGCCAGCAGCGTAGCAGGGGACTATGGCTACACCTTC. Combining the CDR3 with reference TRBV9 and TRBJ1-2 gives the whole variable domain DSGVTQTPKHLITATGQRVTLRCSPRSGDLSVYWYQQSLDQGLQFLIQYYNGEERAKGNILERFSAQQFPDLHSELNLSSLELGDSALYFCASSVAGDYGYTFGSGTRLTVV.

The V gene is TRBV30, the J gene TRBJ1-5; D call uncertain. CDR1 is GTSNPN and CDR2 is SVGIG in the germline V gene (reference sequence). Between the trimmed V and J ends, which lost 4 bases and 0 bases, there was a span of 16 bases. This CDR3 spans 16 amino acids. DNA for the CDR3: TGTGCCTGGACGGGCCCATTAGTAGATAGCAATCAGCCCCAGCATTTT. Translation: CAWTGPLVDSNQPQHF.

The chain recombines TRBV28 with TRBJ2-7; D is perhaps TRBD1 (5 bases). Germline assignment: CDR1 MDHEN and CDR2 SYDVKM. This CDR3 comprises 12 residues. The germline V and J ends were trimmed by 6 bases and 5 bases, with 11 bases remaining between them. The CDR3 DNA reads TGTGCCAGCAGCCAAGACAGAAACGAGCAGTACTTC. This translates into CASSQDRNEQYF. The variable domain in full, completed from reference TRBV28 and TRBJ2-7, reads DVKVTQSSRYLVKRTGEKVFLECVQDMDHENMFWYRQDPGLGLRLIYFSYDVKMKEKGDIPEGYSVSREKKERFSLILESASTNQTSMYLCASSQDRNEQYFGPGTRLTVT.

This clone was observed once. The genes are TRBV6-5 and TRBJ1-2; 7 nucleotides agree with TRBD1. Germline CDR1 reads MNHEY; CDR2 reads SVGAGI. This CDR3 is built from 14 residues. Trimming removed 7 bases from V and 0 bases from J; junction bases left unmatched: 5. The chain's CDR3 is CASTVTGSNYGYTF. CDR3 coding DNA: TGTGCCAGCACCGTGACAGGGTCTAACTATGGCTACACCTTC.

The chain employs TRBV7-9 and TRBJ1-1; weak D call: TRBD1 (5 bases). The CDR3 has 13 residues. Germline assignment: CDR1 SEHNR and CDR2 FQNEAQ (reference sequence). Trimming cost V 3 bases and J 5 bases, with 10 bases left between them. CDR3 protein: CASSFPQGTEAFF. In nucleotides, the CDR3 is TGTGCCAGCAGCTTCCCCCAGGGAACTGAAGCTTTCTTT. Complete variable domain (other parts from reference TRBV7-9 and TRBJ1-1): DTGVSQNPRHKITKRGQNVTFRCDPISEHNRLYWYRQTLGQGPEFLTYFQNEAQLEKSRLLSDRFSAERPKGSFSTLEIQRTEQGDSAMYLCASSFPQGTEAFFGQGTRLTVV.

This rearrangement joins TRBV2 to TRBJ2-3; D is uncertain. Germline loops: CDR1 SNHLY, CDR2 FYNNEI. The CDR3 totals 14 residues. Trimming took off 2 bases at V and 0 bases at J, with 6 bases between the two ends. CDR3 amino acids: CASSESWSTDTQYF. CDR3 bases: TGTGCCAGCAGTGAAAGTTGGAGCACAGATACGCAGTATTTT.

This clone was picked up one time. The chain joins TRBV11-2 to TRBJ2-5; TRBD2 agrees at 8 bases. Germline V CDR1 and CDR2: SGHAT, FQNNGV. V was pared by 5 bases and J by 6 bases, with 14 bases of the junction left unmatched. The CDR3 is 16 amino acids. The CDR3 bases are TGTGCCAGCAGCCCCCAAATCGCGGGAGGCGTGCAGACCCAGTACTTC. Translation: CASSPQIAGGVQTQYF.

This clone showed up just once. The chain carries TRBV5-3 and TRBJ1-5; a weak D match, TRBD1 (5 bases). TRBV5-3 is identified as an open reading frame with a role that is uncertain. V shed 0 bases and J shed 2 bases, with 6 bases lying between them. The CDR3 is 14 residues long. CDR3 loop: CARSLVGGNQPQHF. CDR3 nucleotides: TGTGCCAGAAGCTTGGTGGGGGGCAATCAGCCCCAGCATTTT.

V is TRBV7-2 and J is TRBJ2-7; 11 positions match TRBD2. The germline CDR1 and CDR2 sequences are SGHTA and FQGNSA. Trimming cost V 6 bases and J 1 base; bases outside gene matches: 5. The CDR3 spans 15 residues. The CDR3 DNA follows: TGTGCCAGCAGTCCCGGGACTAGCGGTTCCTACGAGCAGTACTTC. Its protein product is CASSPGTSGSYEQYF.